This T cell receptor (beta chain) was sequenced in a study of Ad26.COV2.S vaccination and SARS-CoV-2 variants. Looking at the study overall: Donor was in the COV1001 Ad26.COV2.S trial arm. The authors gave Ad26.COV2.S intramuscularly, either once or twice 56 days apart. Findings and limits, study-wide: Measurement of non-spike TCR breadth gave similar results in vaccine and placebo recipients.

Turning to this clone: As yet, its antigen is unknown.

The CDR3 covers 16 residues. V dropped 0 bases and J dropped 5; count of bases not matched to a gene: 9. Per the germline V gene, CDR1 is SNHLY and CDR2 is FYNNEI. The treatment denotes: 19 received Ad26.COV2.S at low or high dose, single or two shots; about 5 received placebo; per-sample allocation not given. Specimen acquisition occurred on day 63 following the initial vaccine or placebo injection. It was an adult aged 18-55 years in Boston who was the donor. The protocol was immunoSEQ multiplex PCR, while the TCRdb copy is restricted to in-frame clones and leaves out a portion. The sample has some 320,000 clones; 70% to 90% are singletons.

The specimen was peripheral blood, collected in a trial of Ad26.COV2.S vaccine versus placebo. The chain employs TRBV2 and TRBJ2-5; 7 nucleotides align to TRBD2. The clonotype comes from a person aged 18-65 years who received the Ad26.COV2.S COVID-19 vaccine or a placebo. CDR3 DNA sequence: TGTGCCAGCAGTGAAGCGCTAGGACTAGGGGTGGAGACCCAGTACTTC. The encoded protein is CASSEALGLGVETQYF.